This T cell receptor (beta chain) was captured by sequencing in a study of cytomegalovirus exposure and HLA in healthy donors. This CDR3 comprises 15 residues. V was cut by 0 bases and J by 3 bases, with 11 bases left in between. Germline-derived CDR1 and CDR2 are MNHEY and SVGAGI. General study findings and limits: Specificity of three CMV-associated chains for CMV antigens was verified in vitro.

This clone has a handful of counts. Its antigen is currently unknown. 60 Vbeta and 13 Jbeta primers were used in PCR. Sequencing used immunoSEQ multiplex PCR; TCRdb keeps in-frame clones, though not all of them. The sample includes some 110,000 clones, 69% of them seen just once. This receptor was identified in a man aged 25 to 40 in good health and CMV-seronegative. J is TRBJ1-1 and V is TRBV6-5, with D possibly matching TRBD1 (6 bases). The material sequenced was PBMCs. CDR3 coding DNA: TGTGCCAGCAGTTACTCCAGGCAGGGGCACACTGAAGCTTTCTTT. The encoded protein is CASSYSRQGHTEAFF.